Shown below are 32 T cell receptor beta chains from a single sample sequenced in a study of blood T cells in healthy people across ages. Then a second PCR, running roughly 6 to 11 cycles, was carried out with a sample-barcoded 5' primer and a J-beta primer mix. Via MiXCR, TCRdb re-called the 5' RACE reads, giving one row per CDR3 protein. The data hold some 850,000 distinct CDR3 sequences, with more than 25% observed a single time. These data also formed part of another study, on T cells of mothers and their children.

The sample consisted of blood. The source of these receptors is a boy between 5 and 17 years old in good health.

This clonotype was recorded a few times. This sequence joins TRBV5-1 and TRBJ2-5; D possibly corresponds to TRBD2 (5 bases). The assigned J gene may be wrong: the sequence end matches TRBJ2-7 better. Germline V CDR1 and CDR2: SGHRS, YFSETQ. The length of the CDR3 is 14 residues. The CDR3 DNA follows: TGCGCCAGCAGCTTCGAGAGGGCCCTCTACGAGCAGTACTTC. Amino acid sequence: CASSFERALYEQYF.

This clonotype is a singleton in its sample. This rearrangement joins TRBV20-1 to TRBJ2-1, with D tentatively TRBD1 (5 bases). The CDR3 spans 14 residues. Germline values: CDR1 DFQATT, CDR2 SNEGSKA (reference sequence). Trimming left V 0 bases short and J 2 bases short, with 8 bases between. For the CDR3, the DNA is TGCAGTGCTAGAGACGCAGGGCCCTACAATGAGCAGTTCTTC. The encoded protein is CSARDAGPYNEQFF.

The V gene is TRBV7-2, the J gene TRBJ2-4; 11 bases are shared with TRBD2. The V segment lost 1 base and the J segment 11 bases; nucleotides outside the gene matches: 4. Looked up from germline, CDR1 is SGHTA and CDR2 is FQGNSA. CDR3 length: 14 residues. The DNA of the CDR3 is TGTGCCAGCAGCTTAGATGCTAGCGGGGGGTTTCAGTACTTC. Its translation: CASSLDASGGFQYF.

This clonotype was observed a few times. The CDR3 loop is CASSLGDKQFYEQYF. In DNA, the CDR3 is TGTGCCAGCAGCTTAGGGGACAAACAATTCTACGAGCAGTACTTC. The chain recombines TRBV7-9 with TRBJ2-7, with a weak D call TRBD1 (6 bases). Deletions cut 1 base from V and 3 bases from J, with 13 bases between. CDR1 SEHNR and CDR2 FQNEAQ come from the germline V gene (reference sequence). The CDR3 consists of 15 residues.

V gene TRBV5-1 combines with J gene TRBJ2-3; a weak D match, TRBD1 (6 bases). Germline-derived CDR1 and CDR2 are SGHRS and YFSETQ. Trimming stripped 0 bases from V and 3 bases from J, with 14 bases between. This CDR3 has 16 amino acids. CDR3 loop: CASSLVAGVRTDTQYF. For the CDR3, the DNA is TGCGCCAGCAGCTTGGTGGCAGGGGTTAGGACAGATACGCAGTATTTT.

This clonotype has only a few counts. CDR3 in DNA: TGCAGTGCTAGACGGCTAGCGGGGGGGAACGCCCCGTCCCAAGAGACCCAGTACTTC. Translating it yields CSARRLAGGNAPSQETQYF. This chain uses TRBV20-1 with TRBJ2-5; 12 nucleotides align to TRBD2. The ends lost 2 bases at V and 1 base at J; junction bases unmatched: 14. This CDR3 is 19 amino acids long. From germline, CDR1 is DFQATT and CDR2 SNEGSKA (reference sequence).

The genes are TRBV6-1 and TRBJ2-5, with 7 positions matching TRBD1. The end of the DNA is better explained by TRBJ2-7, so the J call may be wrong. CDR1 is MNHNS, CDR2 SASEGT, per germline. The CDR3 sequence is 17 residues long. The CDR3 protein is CASSPLIGARGMYEQYF. Here the CDR3 DNA reads TGTGCCAGCAGCCCTCTCATAGGGGCCAGGGGGATGTACGAGCAGTACTTC.

Concerning this clonotype: The junction departs from the called germline gene at one end, perhaps through a read error. This rearrangement joins TRBV6-2 or TRBV6-3 to TRBJ2-5; weak D call: TRBD2 (6 bases). Germline V gives CDR1 MNHEY, CDR2 SVGEGT. The CDR3 totals 14 residues. The CDR3 here is CASTPGGVQEIQYF. Written as DNA, the CDR3 is TGTGCCAGCACTCCGGGCGGGGTACAAGAGATCCAGTACTTC.

The rearrangement joins TRBV5-1 to TRBJ1-1, with a tentative D call TRBD1 (5 bases). The V gene lost 2 bases and the J gene lost 5 bases, with 13 bases spanning the gap. The CDR3 consists of 14 residues. Germline V gene sequence: CDR1 SGHRS, CDR2 YFSETQ. DNA for the CDR3: TGCGCCAGCAGCTTTCAGGGAAGTGAAACTGAAGCTTTCTTT. It yields the protein CASSFQGSETEAFF.

The CDR3 DNA is TGTGCCACCAGTGATTCCCTGGTTGTAGAGCGGGAGTCTGAGCAGTTCTTC. Protein: CATSDSLVVERESEQFF. The chain has TRBV24-1 and TRBJ2-1; 8 bases are a match to TRBD2. Germline trimming cut 2 bases from V and 9 bases from J; bases unmatched to any gene: 14. This CDR3 spans 17 amino acids. Germline CDR1 and CDR2: KGHDR and SFDVKD.

V is TRBV7-2 and J is TRBJ2-1, with TRBD2 matching 12 bases. The V gene's germline CDR1 is SGHTA and CDR2 FQGNSA. The CDR3 has 18 residues. V dropped 2 bases and J dropped 3; count of bases not matched to a gene: 8. The chain's CDR3 is CASSLPTGTSGLYNEQFF. The DNA for the CDR3 is TGTGCCAGCAGCTTACCTACCGGGACTAGCGGGCTCTACAATGAGCAGTTCTTC.

This sequence joins TRBV5-1 and TRBJ2-3, with D perhaps matching TRBD1 (6 bases). The J call may be wrong; the DNA end is better matched by TRBJ1-5. CDR1 and CDR2 (germline): SGHRS, YFSETQ. The CDR3 is made up of 14 amino acids. In DNA, the CDR3 is TGCGCCAGCAGCTTGTCCGGGGGGCTCTTAACGCAGCATTTT. The encoded protein is CASSLSGGLLTQHF.

Notes on this clonotype: A read error may account for a junction end that differs from germline. The rearrangement uses TRBV6-6 and TRBJ2-5; 8 positions match TRBD1. CDR1 and CDR2 from the germline V gene are MNHNY and SVGAGI (reference sequence). The CDR3 totals 11 residues. DNA of the CDR3: TGTGCCTGCAGTTCGGACAGGGAAAGGTACTTC. Protein sequence: CACSSDRERYF.

This clonotype has more than one count but fewer than ten. This chain joins TRBV7-2 and TRBJ2-5; D may match TRBD1 or TRBD2 (6 bases each). V lost 2 bases and J 4 bases, leaving 29 bases between the germline ends. The CDR3 totals 20 residues. Germline loops: CDR1 SGHTA, CDR2 FQGNSA. CDR3 DNA: TGTGCCAGCAGCTTAAGTAGCTCCTATCCGGGGGCGATCATGGGAGAGACCCAGTACTTC. Translating gives CASSLSSSYPGAIMGETQYF.

In this sample, this clonotype turned up once. This sequence joins TRBV2 and TRBJ1-5; TRBD1 is a possible D gene (5 bases). Trimming removed 8 bases at V and 1 base at J, with 15 bases between. Per germline, CDR1 SNHLY and CDR2 FYNNEI. The CDR3 totals 15 residues. The DNA for the CDR3 is TGTGCCAGCCGGAGCAGGGCATTGAGCAATCAGCCCCAGCATTTT. Its translation: CASRSRALSNQPQHF. The variable domain in full, completed from reference TRBV2 and TRBJ1-5, reads EPEVTQTPSHQVTQMGQEVILRCVPISNHLYFYWYRQILGQKVEFLVSFYNNEISEKSEIFDDQFSVERPDGSNFTLKIRSTKLEDSAMYFCASRSRALSNQPQHFGDGTRLSIL.

This clonotype was picked up a small number of times. This chain connects TRBV5-8 to TRBJ2-5, with D possibly TRBD2 on 6 matching bases. Trimming took 0 bases from V and 2 from J, leaving 11 bases between them. The CDR3 contains 15 residues. Germline V CDR1 and CDR2: SGHTS, YDEGEE. The CDR3 bases are TGTGCCAGCAGCTTGGGTGCTAGCGCTCAAGAGACCCAGTACTTC. Translating gives CASSLGASAQETQYF. The full variable domain, with the rest looked up from reference TRBV5-8 and TRBJ2-5, is EAGVTQSPTHLIKTRGQQATLRCSPISGHTSVYWYQQALGLGLQFLLWYDEGEERNRGNFPPRFSGRQFPNYSSELNVNALELEDSALYLCASSLGASAQETQYFGPGTRLLVL.

J is TRBJ1-2 and V is TRBV11-2, with 8 positions matching TRBD1. V trimming: 5 bases; J trimming: 8 bases; junction bases outside the gene matches: 10. The CDR3 is 14 residues long. CDR1 SGHAT and CDR2 FQNNGV come from the germline V gene. CDR3 DNA sequence: TGTGCCAGCAGCCCACAGATGACAGGGGCCGGCTACACCTTC. Amino acids: CASSPQMTGAGYTF.

This clonotype was counted only a few times. J is TRBJ2-1 and V is TRBV18, with 11 bases that match TRBD1. Germline V gives CDR1 KGHSH, CDR2 LQKENI. Trimming at V came to 5 bases and at J to 5 bases, leaving 2 bases not matched to a gene. CDR3 length: 14 amino acids. CDR3 residues: CASSMDRGHNEQFF. The DNA of the CDR3 is TGTGCCAGCTCAATGGACAGGGGGCACAATGAGCAGTTCTTC.

This clonotype was detected a few times. J is TRBJ1-6 and V is TRBV10-3; the D gene is possibly TRBD1 (5 bases). V shed 0 bases and J shed 10 bases, with 16 bases lying between them. The germline gives CDR1 ENHRY, CDR2 SYGVKD. The CDR3 length is 16 residues. CDR3 sequence: CAISESTKDTRSPLHF. CDR3 nucleotide sequence: TGTGCCATCAGTGAGTCGACAAAGGACACGAGATCACCCCTCCACTTT.

The CDR3 DNA sequence: TGTGCCAGCAGTGGGGACTATCGGACTGAGCAGTTCTTC. This gives the protein CASSGDYRTEQFF. V and J are TRBV2 and TRBJ2-1, with TRBD2 identical over 7 bases. The V segment lost 4 bases and the J segment 9 bases; nucleotides outside the gene matches: 6. The CDR3 contains 13 residues. The germline gives CDR1 SNHLY, CDR2 FYNNEI.

V gene TRBV10-1 combines with J gene TRBJ2-3; D gene ambiguous. The CDR3 loop spans 13 amino acids. CDR1 WNHNN and CDR2 SYGVQD come from the germline V gene (reference sequence). Trimming took 4 bases from V and 2 from J, leaving 7 bases between them. CDR3 nucleotide sequence: TGCGCCAGCAGTGTTACAGTCACAGATACGCAGTATTTT. This translates into CASSVTVTDTQYF.

The chain couples TRBV11-2 to TRBJ2-1; 10 bases map to TRBD2. The V segment lost 6 bases and the J segment 7 bases; nucleotides outside the gene matches: 12. There are 16 residues in the CDR3. Germline V gene data show CDR1 as SGHAT and CDR2 as FQNNGV. The CDR3 sequence is CASSPPQLAGLNEQFF. CDR3 DNA sequence: TGTGCCAGCAGTCCTCCCCAACTAGCGGGGCTGAATGAGCAGTTCTTC.

CDR3 in DNA: TGTGCCAGCAGTATCGGGGGAGGCGGGGAGCTGTTTTTT. As protein: CASSIGGGGELFF. The genes are TRBV6-6 and TRBJ2-2; weak D call: TRBD2 (6 bases). The CDR3 loop spans 13 amino acids. V shed 5 bases and J shed 7 bases, with 11 bases lying between them. CDR1 is MNHNY and CDR2 is SVGAGI in the germline V gene (reference sequence).

The table lists this clonotype with many counts. The V call is TRBV12-3 or TRBV12-4, the J call TRBJ2-5, with D perhaps TRBD2 (5 bases). Deletions cut 8 bases from V and 3 bases from J, with 7 bases between. The CDR3 is 11 residues long. The DNA for the CDR3 is TGTGCCAGCCGGGGTAAAGAGACCCAGTACTTC. Protein product: CASRGKETQYF.

This clonotype was observed a few times. The chain joins TRBV5-1 to TRBJ2-7; D gene uncertain. The CDR3 contains 15 residues. With 0 bases removed from V and 1 base from J, the gap between germline ends came to 11 bases. Germline V CDR1 and CDR2: SGHRS, YFSETQ. The CDR3 DNA is TGCGCCAGCAGCTTGGAAGGGCTACGGTCCTACGAGCAGTACTTC. It encodes CASSLEGLRSYEQYF.

This chain connects TRBV3-1 to TRBJ1-2; possible D gene TRBD1, 6 bases. The ends were cut back, 1 base at V and 6 bases at J, with 9 bases in the middle. CDR1 and CDR2 (germline): LGHDT, YNNKEL (reference sequence). This CDR3 comprises 13 residues. CDR3 nucleotides: TGTGCCAGCAGCCAAGGGACAGCCGATGGCTACACCTTC. Its translation: CASSQGTADGYTF.

The chain recombines TRBV25-1 with TRBJ2-5, with TRBD2 as a possible D gene (6 bases). The CDR3 sequence is 13 residues long. Germline CDR1 reads MGHDK; CDR2 reads SYGVNS. V was pared by 8 bases and J by 3 bases, with 13 bases between. The CDR3 bases are TGTGCCAGCTGTGGACTAACGGAAGAGACCCAGTACTTC. It codes for CASCGLTEETQYF.

The V call is TRBV28, the J call TRBJ1-4; no reliable D call. Germline CDR1 reads MDHEN; CDR2 reads SYDVKM. The CDR3 totals 14 residues. V was cut by 4 bases and J by 3 bases, with 9 bases left in between. The CDR3 DNA reads as TGTGCCAGCAGTTCTCTTGGGTCTAATGAAAAACTGTTTTTT. It is translated as CASSSLGSNEKLFF.

The CDR3 bases are TGTGCCAGCAGTTCCTCGGTGGGGGAAAAACTGTTTTTT. Its protein is CASSSSVGEKLFF. The rearrangement joins TRBV12-3 or TRBV12-4 to TRBJ1-4, with D unclear. The CDR3 is 13 amino acids. The ends were cut back, 4 bases at V and 8 bases at J, with 11 bases in the middle.

This clonotype was counted many times. The V call is TRBV4-1, the J call TRBJ2-5; tentatively, D is TRBD2 (5 bases). Per germline, CDR1 MGHRA and CDR2 YSYEKL. V lost 0 bases to trimming and J lost 5 bases, with 10 bases between them. The CDR3 consists of 14 residues. This CDR3 reads CASSQDRGLETQYF. The CDR3 DNA is TGCGCCAGCAGCCAAGACAGAGGGTTGGAGACCCAGTACTTC.

The rearrangement uses TRBV20-1 and TRBJ2-1, with 7 bases aligning to TRBD2. Germline CDR1 DFQATT, CDR2 SNEGSKA (reference sequence). The CDR3 sequence is 16 residues long. J was trimmed by 0 bases and V by 3 bases; bases with no gene match: 8. Here the CDR3 DNA reads TGCAGTGCTAGTACTGCGGGGGTGACCTCCTACAATGAGCAGTTCTTC. It codes for CSASTAGVTSYNEQFF.

This clonotype has a handful of counts. CDR3 region: CASSPLPRDGEQYF. In nucleotides, the CDR3 is TGCGCCAGCAGCCCGCTCCCTAGAGACGGCGAGCAGTACTTC. The chain links TRBV5-1 to TRBJ2-7, with D unclear. Germline V gene lookup returns CDR1 SGHRS and CDR2 YFSETQ. The CDR3 is made up of 14 amino acids. Trimming cost V 4 bases and J 6 bases, with 17 bases left between them. Based on the CDR3 plus reference TRBV5-1 and TRBJ2-7, the full variable domain is KAGVTQTPRYLIKTRGQQVTLSCSPISGHRSVSWYQQTPGQGLQFLFEYFSETQRNKGNFPGRFSGRQFSNSRSEMNVSTLELGDSALYLCASSPLPRDGEQYFGPGTRLTVT.